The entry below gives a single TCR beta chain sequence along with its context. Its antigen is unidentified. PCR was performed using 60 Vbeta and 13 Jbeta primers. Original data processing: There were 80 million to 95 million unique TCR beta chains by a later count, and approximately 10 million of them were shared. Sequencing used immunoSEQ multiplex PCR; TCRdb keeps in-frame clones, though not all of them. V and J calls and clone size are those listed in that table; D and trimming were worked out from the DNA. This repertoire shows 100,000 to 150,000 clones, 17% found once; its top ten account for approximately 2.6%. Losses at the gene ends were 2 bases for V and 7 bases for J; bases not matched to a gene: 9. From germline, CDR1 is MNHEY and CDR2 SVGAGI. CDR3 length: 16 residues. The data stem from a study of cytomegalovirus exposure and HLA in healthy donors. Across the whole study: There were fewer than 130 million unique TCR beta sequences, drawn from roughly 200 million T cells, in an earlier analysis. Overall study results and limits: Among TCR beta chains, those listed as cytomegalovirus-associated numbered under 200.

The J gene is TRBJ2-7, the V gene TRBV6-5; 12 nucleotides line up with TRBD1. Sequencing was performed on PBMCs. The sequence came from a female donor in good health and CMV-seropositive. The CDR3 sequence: CASSYGGDRGLGEQYF. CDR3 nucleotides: TGTGCCAGCAGTTACGGGGGGGACAGGGGGCTCGGGGAGCAGTACTTC.